These T cell receptor beta chains were read from a single sample in a study of cytomegalovirus exposure and HLA in healthy donors. The method was immunoSEQ multiplex PCR; TCRdb's version includes in-frame clones alone and lacks a portion of them. The sample lists roughly 180,000 clones, roughly 80% occurring once. Sequenced: PBMCs. The source is a female donor in good health and CMV-seronegative. Both conserved end residues are part of each CDR3. The D gene is left open where the match is weak. Some rows mark clone size as missing; the rest say once, few, many or name a class of expanded clone.

clone_size j_call v_call d_call cdr3_nt cdr3_aa
once TRBJ1-1 TRBV30 TRBD1 TGTGCCTGGAGTGGGACAGGGGGCGCGGCTTTCTTT CAWSGTGGAAFF
. TRBJ2-7 TRBV27 . TGTGCCAGCAGTCAGACTAGTGACCACGAGCAGTACTTC CASSQTSDHEQYF
. TRBJ1-6 TRBV7-6 TRBD1 TGTGCCAGCAGCGCAGGACAGGGCTATAATTCACCCCTCCACTTT CASSAGQGYNSPLHF
once TRBJ1-1 TRBV20-1 . TGCAGTGCTCAGTGGAACACTGAAGCTTTCTTT CSAQWNTEAFF
. TRBJ2-1 TRBV5-1 TRBD1 TGCGCCAGCAGCTTGGCCGGGACAGCTATCCGCAATGAGCAGTTCTTC CASSLAGTAIRNEQFF
. TRBJ1-6 TRBV5-4 TRBD1 TGTGCCAGCAGCTTGGCCCGTACAGGGGGTAGCTATTCACCCCTCCACTTT CASSLARTGGSYSPLHF
. TRBJ1-3 TRBV4-1 TRBD1 TGCGCCAGCAGCCACGACAGACAGGGCCCCTCTGGAAACACCATATATTTT CASSHDRQGPSGNTIYF
. TRBJ2-7 TRBV5-1 . TGCGCCAGCAGCCCACAGGGAGGGGGTATCTACGAGCAGTACTTC CASSPQGGGIYEQYF
. TRBJ2-7 TRBV27 . TGTGCCAGCAGTAACAGGGTAAGCTCCTACGAGCAGTACTTC CASSNRVSSYEQYF
. TRBJ2-7 TRBV28 TRBD2 TGTGCCAGCGGTGGGGGGGCCTACGAGCAGTACTTC CASGGGAYEQYF
. TRBJ2-2 TRBV10-3 TRBD1 TGTGCCATCAGTACCGCAGGGGGCGCGAACACCGGGGAGCTGTTTTTT CAISTAGGANTGELFF
. TRBJ1-5 TRBV2 . TGTGCCAGCAAATTAAATACAGGGTTCAATCAGCCCCAGCATTTT CASKLNTGFNQPQHF
. TRBJ2-3 TRBV5-1 TRBD2 TGCGCCAGCAGCACTAGCGGGGGGTACACAGATACGCAGTATTTT CASSTSGGYTDTQYF
. TRBJ2-7 TRBV4-1 TRBD1 TGCGCCAGCAGCCAAGAATGGGGGACAGTGGACTACGAGCAGTACTTC CASSQEWGTVDYEQYF
few TRBJ2-7 TRBV5-1 TRBD2 TGCGCCAGCAGCTTGAAGGCCCTAGCGGGAACTACCTACGAGCAGTACTTC CASSLKALAGTTYEQYF
. TRBJ2-7 TRBV5-1 . TGCGCCAGCAGCTTGGCACAGGGTCAATTGTACGAGCAGTACTTC CASSLAQGQLYEQYF
. TRBJ2-7 TRBV29-1 TRBD2 TGCAGCGTTGAATTGGGGGGGATCGAGCAGTACTTC CSVELGGIEQYF
. TRBJ1-5 TRBV27 . TGTGCCAGCAGTTTCGAGCGCAATCAGCCCCAGCATTTT CASSFERNQPQHF
. TRBJ2-3 TRBV10-3 TRBD2 TGTGCCATCAGTGAGTCGCATGTGCTAGCGGGAGGGTCAGATACGCAGTATTTT CAISESHVLAGGSDTQYF
. TRBJ1-1 TRBV6-5 . TGTGCCAGCAGTTATGGAGTATTCGGGTTAAATGAAGCTTTCTTT CASSYGVFGLNEAFF
. TRBJ2-7 TRBV25-1 . TGTGCCAGCAGTAGGGAGCGGCCCCCTTACGAGCAGTACTTC CASSRERPPYEQYF
few TRBJ2-1 TRBV6-6 . TGTGCCAGCAGTTACCTCCGGGACAACAATGAGCAGTTCTTC CASSYLRDNNEQFF
. TRBJ2-7 TRBV5-6 . TGTGCCAGCAGCTTAAGGGGCATCTACGAGCAGTACTTC CASSLRGIYEQYF
few TRBJ2-3 TRBV6-1 . TGTGCCAGCAGTGAAGAGGCAGGGGGCACAGATACGCAGTATTTT CASSEEAGGTDTQYF
. TRBJ2-2 TRBV7-2 . TGTGCCAGCAGCCCCCAAAGCCTAGCGACCGGGGAGCTGTTTTTT CASSPQSLATGELFF
. TRBJ2-7 TRBV6-1 . TGTGCCAGCCGAGTCCGGGACACCACCTACGAGCAGTACTTC CASRVRDTTYEQYF
. TRBJ2-7 TRBV25-1 . TGTGCCAGCAGGCCTCAGGGTCTCCACGAGCAGTACTTC CASRPQGLHEQYF
. TRBJ1-5 TRBV6-1 TRBD1 TGTGCCAGCAGTGGACAGGGTGATCAGCCCCAGCATTTT CASSGQGDQPQHF
. TRBJ1-2 TRBV7-9 . TGTGCCAGCAGCTTAGCGCAGGGGAGCTACACCTTC CASSLAQGSYTF
. TRBJ2-2 TRBV15 . TGTGCCACCAGCAGAAGTATCGGGGGGCTCACCGGGGAGCTGTTTTTT CATSRSIGGLTGELFF
few TRBJ2-7 TRBV21-1 . TGTGCCAGCAGCAAAGAGGGCAGGGGCGAGCAGTACTTC CASSKEGRGEQYF
. TRBJ2-3 TRBV11-2 TRBD2 TGTGCCAGCAGCGAACGACTAGCGGGAGGTTTAGATACGCAGTATTTT CASSERLAGGLDTQYF
few TRBJ1-5 TRBV5-5 TRBD1 TGTGCCAGCAGCGGGGGGACAGGGGTAGGGCAGCCCCAGCATTTT CASSGGTGVGQPQHF
. TRBJ2-3 TRBV6-1 TRBD1 TGTGCCAGCAGTGCGACAGGGTCAAGGGGCACAGATACGCAGTATTTT CASSATGSRGTDTQYF
. TRBJ1-2 TRBV5-1 TRBD1 TGCGCCAGCCGAGAGGACAGGAACTATGGCTACACCTTC CASREDRNYGYTF
few TRBJ2-7 TRBV28 TRBD1 TGTGCCAGCAGTTGGACAGGCGGCCTCTACGAGCAGTACTTC CASSWTGGLYEQYF
. TRBJ2-1 TRBV27 TRBD2 TGTGCCAGCAGTTTCCCGAGTAGCGGGGGGGCGGGCAATGAGCAGTTCTTC CASSFPSSGGAGNEQFF
. TRBJ2-7 TRBV5-1 TRBD1 TGCGCCAGCAGCTCCGGGACAGGGGGCACCCGGTGGTACTTC CASSSGTGGTRWYF
. TRBJ1-2 TRBV7-2 . TGTGCCAGCAGCTTAGGTCCGGGTTTCGGAGGCTACACCTTC CASSLGPGFGGYTF
. TRBJ1-2 TRBV9 TRBD1 TGTGCCAGCAGCGCGGACAGGGGAGGCTATGGCTACACCTTC CASSADRGGYGYTF
. TRBJ2-4 TRBV4-2 . TGTGCCAGCAGCCAAGCAGGGACTGGCAAAAACATTCAGTACTTC CASSQAGTGKNIQYF
. TRBJ2-7 TRBV7-2 . TGTGCCAGCAGCTTAGCTGGAGACTTGACTTCCTACGAGCAGTACTTC CASSLAGDLTSYEQYF
. TRBJ1-2 TRBV6-5 TRBD1 TGTGCCAGCAGTTATAGACAGGGGGCGAGTGGCTACACCTTC CASSYRQGASGYTF
. TRBJ2-7 TRBV6-5 . TGTGCCAGCAGTCCAGTAGCGAGAGGGCAATGGGAGCAGTACTTC CASSPVARGQWEQYF
. TRBJ2-7 TRBV5-1 . TGCGCCAGCAGCCAAGACAGCTACGAGCAGTACTTC CASSQDSYEQYF